This T cell receptor beta chain originates from a study of T cell repertoires in cytomegalovirus infection. Study findings and constraints: Dominating the ex vivo response were HLA-C-restricted CMV-specific TCR beta clonotypes.

TCRdb independently ran MiXCR on the reads; one entry per CDR3 protein. The profile shows some 600,000 distinct CDR3 sequences, roughly 26% of them singletons. Of note for this clonotype: The antigen is unknown.

V trimming: 5 bases; J trimming: 3 bases; junction bases outside the gene matches: 1. Per germline, CDR1 LNHDA and CDR2 SQIVND (reference sequence). The CDR3 runs 14 residues. This chain connects TRBV19 to TRBJ2-5; 12 positions agree with TRBD1. The sample taken for sequencing was CD8+ T cells from PBMCs. The receptor's source is a human donor in good health (CMV status not recorded). Some clones in this sample may be carry-over from other donors' samples. The CDR3 here is CASSGTGGEETQYF. The CDR3 DNA is TGTGCCAGTAGTGGGACAGGGGGCGAAGAGACCCAGTACTTC. The complete variable domain, with remaining parts taken from reference TRBV19 and TRBJ2-5, reads DGGITQSPKYLFRKEGQNVTLSCEQNLNHDAMYWYRQDPGQGLRLIYYSQIVNDFQKGDIAEGYSVSREKKESFPLTVTSAQKNPTAFYLCASSGTGGEETQYFGPGTRLLVL.